The next 5 T cell receptor beta chains were all read from a single sample in a study of blood T cell repertoires in COVID-19. Sequencing used immunoSEQ multiplex PCR; TCRdb keeps in-frame clones, though not all of them. The table includes hundreds of thousands of clones, 70% to 90% detected once. The sequenced material came from peripheral blood. The receptors here all came from a woman aged 70-85 years with COVID-19, enrolled during active disease.

This clone was observed once. This chain joins TRBV15 and TRBJ2-1; 8 nucleotides match TRBD1. The trim removed 6 bases at V and 10 bases at J, leaving 14 bases unmatched. Germline loops: CDR1 LNHNV, CDR2 YYDKDF (reference sequence). The CDR3 loop spans 15 amino acids. CDR3 amino acids: CATRVQGVIGGEQFF. CDR3 nucleotide sequence: TGTGCCACCAGGGTACAGGGGGTAATAGGAGGGGAGCAGTTCTTC.

This chain uses TRBV24-1 with TRBJ2-3; 9 bases map to TRBD1. Germline trimming cut 2 bases from V and 5 bases from J; bases unmatched to any gene: 7. The CDR3 totals 16 residues. The germline gives CDR1 KGHDR, CDR2 SFDVKD. CDR3 region: CATSDSNRGQRDTQYF. The CDR3 nucleotides read TGTGCCACCAGTGATTCGAACAGGGGGCAGAGAGATACGCAGTATTTT.

This chain joins TRBV12-2 and TRBJ1-2. TRBV12-2 is noted as a pseudogene. CDR3 size: 10 residues. CDR3 bases: TGTGCAAGTCACCGCCGGGGCTACACCTTC. Amino acids: CASHRRGYTF.

This sequence joins TRBV30 and TRBJ2-1; TRBD1 matches at 8 bases. V was pared by 8 bases and J by 7 bases, with 7 bases of the junction left unmatched. The CDR3 has 12 amino acids. The V gene's germline CDR1 is GTSNPN and CDR2 SVGIG (reference sequence). The CDR3 bases are TGTGCCCGAGACAGGGGAGAGAATGAGCAGTTCTTC. This translates into CARDRGENEQFF.

The J gene is TRBJ2-3, the V gene TRBV11-2; D may be TRBD2 (7 bases). V lost 1 base and J 3 bases, leaving 14 bases between the germline ends. The germline gives CDR1 SGHAT, CDR2 FQNNGV. This CDR3 is 16 amino acids long. The CDR3 DNA follows: TGTGCCAGCAGCTTAGGGGGCGGGGGCCCGACAGATACGCAGTATTTT. This sequence encodes CASSLGGGGPTDTQYF. The full variable domain, completed using reference TRBV11-2 and TRBJ2-3, is EAGVAQSPRYKIIEKRQSVAFWCNPISGHATLYWYQQILGQGPKLLIQFQNNGVVDDSQLPKDRFSAERLKGVDSTLKIQPAKLEDSAVYLCASSLGGGGPTDTQYFGPGTRLTVL.